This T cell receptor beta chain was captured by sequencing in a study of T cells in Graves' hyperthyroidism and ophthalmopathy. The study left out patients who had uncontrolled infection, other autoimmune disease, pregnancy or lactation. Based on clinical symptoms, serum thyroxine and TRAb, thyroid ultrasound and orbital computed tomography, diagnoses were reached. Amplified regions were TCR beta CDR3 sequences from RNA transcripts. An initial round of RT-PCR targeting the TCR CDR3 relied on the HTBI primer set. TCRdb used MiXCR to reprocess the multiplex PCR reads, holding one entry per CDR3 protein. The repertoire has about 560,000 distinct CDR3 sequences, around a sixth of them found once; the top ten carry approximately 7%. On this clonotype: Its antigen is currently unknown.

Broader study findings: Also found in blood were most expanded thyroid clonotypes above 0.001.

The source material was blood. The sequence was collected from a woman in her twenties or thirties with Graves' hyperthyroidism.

CDR3 region: CAWNWAGGSDTQYF. CDR3 in DNA: TGTGCCTGGAATTGGGCAGGGGGCTCAGATACGCAGTATTTT. The chain carries TRBV30 and TRBJ2-3, with 8 bases aligning to TRBD1. The V and J ends lost 4 bases and 4 bases, in that order; junction bases with no gene match: 7. CDR1 GTSNPN and CDR2 SVGIG come from the germline V gene (reference sequence). The CDR3 runs to 14 residues.